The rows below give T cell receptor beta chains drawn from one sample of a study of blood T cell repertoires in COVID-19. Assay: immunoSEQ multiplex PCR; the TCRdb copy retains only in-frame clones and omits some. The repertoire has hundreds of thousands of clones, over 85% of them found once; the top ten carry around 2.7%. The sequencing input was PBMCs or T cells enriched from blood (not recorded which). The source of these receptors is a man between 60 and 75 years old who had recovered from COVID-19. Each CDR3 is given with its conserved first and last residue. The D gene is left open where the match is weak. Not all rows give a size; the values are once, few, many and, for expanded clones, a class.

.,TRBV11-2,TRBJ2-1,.,CASSLLTSHLSSYNEQFF,TGTGCCAGCAGCCTACTAACTAGCCACCTAAGCTCCTACAATGAGCAGTTCTTC
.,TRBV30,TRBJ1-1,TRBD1,CAWSRGLDTEAFF,TGTGCCTGGAGCAGGGGGCTCGACACTGAAGCTTTCTTT
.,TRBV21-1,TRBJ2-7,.,CASSKGPGTLYEQYF,TGTGCCAGCAGCAAAGGGCCGGGGACTCTCTACGAGCAGTACTTC
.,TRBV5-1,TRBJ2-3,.,CASSPEASTDTQYF,TGCGCCAGCAGTCCTGAAGCTAGCACAGATACGCAGTATTTT
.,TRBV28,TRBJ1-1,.,CASSFGRLNTEAFF,TGTGCCAGCAGTTTTGGCAGATTGAACACTGAAGCTTTCTTT
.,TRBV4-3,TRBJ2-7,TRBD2,CASSQEGSGGTYEQYF,TGCGCCAGCAGCCAAGAGGGGAGCGGGGGAACCTACGAGCAGTACTTC
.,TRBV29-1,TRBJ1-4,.,CSVGGAGIPNEKLFF,TGCAGCGTTGGGGGCGCGGGGATCCCTAATGAAAAACTGTTTTTT
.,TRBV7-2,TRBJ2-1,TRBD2,CASRPRGGTIYNEQFF,TGTGCCAGCAGACCCCGGGGGGGTACAATCTACAATGAGCAGTTCTTC
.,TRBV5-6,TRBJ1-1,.,CASSTRTFRTGRLTEAFF,TGTGCCAGCAGCACCCGAACCTTCCGAACAGGCCGTTTAACTGAAGCTTTCTTT
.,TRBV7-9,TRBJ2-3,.,CASSLGLAGRTDTQYF,TGTGCCAGCAGCTTAGGATTGGCGGGGCGCACAGATACGCAGTATTTT
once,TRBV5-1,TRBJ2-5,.,CASSLAQETQYF,TGCGCCAGCAGCTTGGCACAAGAGACCCAGTACTTC
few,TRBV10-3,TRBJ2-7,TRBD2,CAIKREGSEQYF,TGTGCCATCAAGCGGGAGGGCTCCGAGCAGTACTTC
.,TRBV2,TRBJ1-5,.,CAGTQAPNQPQHF,TGTGCCGGAACTCAGGCCCCCAATCAGCCCCAGCATTTT
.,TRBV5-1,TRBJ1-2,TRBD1,CASSLFDRVNGGYTF,TGCGCCAGCAGCTTGTTTGACAGGGTGAACGGTGGCTACACCTTC
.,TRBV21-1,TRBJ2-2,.,CASSKAGSLAGVTGELFF,TGTGCCAGCAGCAAAGCCGGTAGCCTAGCGGGAGTAACCGGGGAGCTGTTTTTT
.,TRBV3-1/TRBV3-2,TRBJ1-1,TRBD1,CASSRGTVGTANTEAFF,TGTGCCAGCAGCCGGGGGACCGTCGGGACAGCGAACACTGAAGCTTTCTTT
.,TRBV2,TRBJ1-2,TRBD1,CASSEAGGGRVYGYTF,TGTGCCAGCAGTGAAGCTGGAGGGGGCCGAGTCTATGGCTACACCTTC
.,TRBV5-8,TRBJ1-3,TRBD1,CASSPGQVSGNTIYF,TGTGCCAGCAGCCCGGGACAGGTCTCTGGAAACACCATATATTTT
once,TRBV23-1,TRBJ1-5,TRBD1,CASSQSMSRGQDQPQHF,TGCGCCAGCAGTCAATCAATGTCCAGGGGGCAGGATCAGCCCCAGCATTTT
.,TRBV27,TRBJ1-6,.,CASIRQPGMPNSPLHF,TGTGCCAGCATCCGACAGCCCGGAATGCCAAATTCACCCCTCCACTTT
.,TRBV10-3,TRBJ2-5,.,CAISDPGAETQYF,TGTGCCATCAGTGATCCGGGAGCCGAGACCCAGTACTTC
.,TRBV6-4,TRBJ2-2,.,CASRGTNTGELFF,TGTGCCAGCCGCGGCACAAACACCGGGGAGCTGTTTTTT
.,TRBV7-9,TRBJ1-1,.,CASIGGATEAFF,TGTGCCAGCATAGGCGGGGCCACTGAAGCTTTCTTT
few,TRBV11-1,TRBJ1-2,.,CASSLFERAGYTF,TGTGCCAGCAGCTTGTTTGAGCGGGCTGGCTACACCTTC
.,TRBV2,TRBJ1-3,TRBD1,CASSEIRGLSGNTIYF,TGTGCCAGCAGTGAAATTAGGGGGCTATCTGGAAACACCATATATTTT
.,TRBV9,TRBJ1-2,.,CASSVEFGRGYTF,TGTGCCAGCAGCGTAGAGTTTGGGCGTGGCTACACCTTC
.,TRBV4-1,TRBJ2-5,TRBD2,CASSHRRLAGARGDSRTQYF,TGCGCCAGCAGCCACAGACGGCTAGCGGGAGCGAGGGGGGATTCAAGAACCCAGTACTTC
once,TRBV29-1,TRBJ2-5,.,CSAGQLQETQYF,TGCAGCGCTGGACAGCTGCAAGAGACCCAGTACTTC
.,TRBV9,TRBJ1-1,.,CASSVSGYTEAFF,TGTGCCAGCAGCGTATCGGGGTACACTGAAGCTTTCTTT
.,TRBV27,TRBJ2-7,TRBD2,CASSTTSGGYGHEQYF,TGTGCCAGCAGTACCACTAGCGGGGGGTACGGTCACGAGCAGTACTTC
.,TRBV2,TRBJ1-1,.,CAQRRHRTEAFF,TGTGCGCAGCGGCGGCATCGCACTGAAGCTTTCTTT
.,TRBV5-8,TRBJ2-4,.,CASSLAGAKNIQYF,TGTGCCAGCAGCTTGGCAGGGGCCAAAAACATTCAGTACTTC
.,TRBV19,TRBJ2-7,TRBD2,CASRSSGRLYEQYF,TGTGCCAGTAGATCTAGCGGGAGGCTCTACGAGCAGTACTTC